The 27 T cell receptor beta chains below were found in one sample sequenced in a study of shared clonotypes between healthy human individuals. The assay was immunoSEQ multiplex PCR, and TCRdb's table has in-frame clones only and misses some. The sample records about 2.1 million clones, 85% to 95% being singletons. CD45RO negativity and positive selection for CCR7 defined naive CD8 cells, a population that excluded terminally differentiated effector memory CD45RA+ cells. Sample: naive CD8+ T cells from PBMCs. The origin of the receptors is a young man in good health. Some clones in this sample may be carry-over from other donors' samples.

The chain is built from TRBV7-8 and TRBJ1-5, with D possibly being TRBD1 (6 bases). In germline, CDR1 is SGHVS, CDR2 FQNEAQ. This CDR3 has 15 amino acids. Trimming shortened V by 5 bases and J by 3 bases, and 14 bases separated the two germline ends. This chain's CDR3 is CASSLARGHNQPQHF. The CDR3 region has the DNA TGTGCCAGCAGCCTCGCCAGGGGCCACAATCAGCCCCAGCATTTT.

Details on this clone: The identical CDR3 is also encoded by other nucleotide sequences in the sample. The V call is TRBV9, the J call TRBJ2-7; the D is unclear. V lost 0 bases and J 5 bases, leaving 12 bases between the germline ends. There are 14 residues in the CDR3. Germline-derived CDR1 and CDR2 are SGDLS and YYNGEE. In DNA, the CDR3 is TGTGCCAGCAGCGTAGGGAAAGGGTCCCACGAGCAGTACTTC. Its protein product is CASSVGKGSHEQYF.

The CDR3 spells CASRRTGGSSYNEQFF. CDR3 nucleotide sequence: TGTGCCAGCAGACGGACAGGGGGATCCTCCTACAATGAGCAGTTCTTC. The V and J genes are TRBV7-9 and TRBJ2-1; 10 bases agree with TRBD1. In germline, CDR1 is SEHNR, CDR2 FQNEAQ (reference sequence). Unmatched junction bases numbered 5, after V lost 6 bases and J lost 0 bases. The CDR3 is made up of 16 amino acids.

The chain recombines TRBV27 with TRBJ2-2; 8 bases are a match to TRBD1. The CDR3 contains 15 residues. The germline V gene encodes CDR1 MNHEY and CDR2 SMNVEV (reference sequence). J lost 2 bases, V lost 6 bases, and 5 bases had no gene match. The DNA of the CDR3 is TGTGCCAGCAGAGCGACAGGGGCTAACACCGGGGAGCTGTTTTTT. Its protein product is CASRATGANTGELFF.

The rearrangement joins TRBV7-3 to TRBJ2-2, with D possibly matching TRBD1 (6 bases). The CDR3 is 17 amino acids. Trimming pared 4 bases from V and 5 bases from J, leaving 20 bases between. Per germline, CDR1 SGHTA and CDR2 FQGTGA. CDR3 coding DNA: TGTGCCAGCAGCTCCCCCATCGCACAGGGTATAACCGGGGAGCTGTTTTTT. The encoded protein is CASSSPIAQGITGELFF.

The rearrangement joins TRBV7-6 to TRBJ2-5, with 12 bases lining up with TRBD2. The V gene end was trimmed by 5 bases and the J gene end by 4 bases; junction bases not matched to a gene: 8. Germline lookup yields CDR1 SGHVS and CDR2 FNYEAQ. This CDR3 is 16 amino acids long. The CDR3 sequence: CASSDIELAGGETQYF. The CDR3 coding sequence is TGTGCCAGCAGCGATATTGAACTAGCGGGAGGAGAGACCCAGTACTTC. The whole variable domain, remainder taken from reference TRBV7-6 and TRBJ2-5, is GAGVSQSPRYKVTKRGQDVALRCDPISGHVSLYWYRQALGQGPEFLTYFNYEAQQDKSGLPNDRFSAERPEGSISTLTIQRTEQRDSAMYRCASSDIELAGGETQYFGPGTRLLVL.

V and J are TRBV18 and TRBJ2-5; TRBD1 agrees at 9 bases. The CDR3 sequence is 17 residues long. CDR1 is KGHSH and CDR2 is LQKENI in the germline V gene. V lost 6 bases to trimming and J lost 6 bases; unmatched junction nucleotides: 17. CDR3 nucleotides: TGTGCCAGCTCGGGATGGGACAGGGACGCTGGGTGGAAGACCCAGTACTTC. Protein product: CASSGWDRDAGWKTQYF.

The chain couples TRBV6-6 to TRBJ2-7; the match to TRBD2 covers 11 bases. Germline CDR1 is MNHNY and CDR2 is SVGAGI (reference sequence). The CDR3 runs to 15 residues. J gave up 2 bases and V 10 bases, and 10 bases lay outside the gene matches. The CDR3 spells CATGGTSGPTYEQYF. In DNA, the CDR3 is TGTGCCACTGGGGGGACTAGCGGACCCACCTACGAGCAGTACTTC.

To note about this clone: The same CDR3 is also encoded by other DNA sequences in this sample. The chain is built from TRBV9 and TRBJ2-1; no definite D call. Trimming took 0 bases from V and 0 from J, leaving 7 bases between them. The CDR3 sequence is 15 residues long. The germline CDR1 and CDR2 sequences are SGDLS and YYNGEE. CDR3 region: CASSVDRSSYNEQFF. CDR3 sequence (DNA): TGTGCCAGCAGCGTAGATAGAAGCTCCTACAATGAGCAGTTCTTC. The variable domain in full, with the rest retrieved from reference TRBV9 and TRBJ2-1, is DSGVTQTPKHLITATGQRVTLRCSPRSGDLSVYWYQQSLDQGLQFLIQYYNGEERAKGNILERFSAQQFPDLHSELNLSSLELGDSALYFCASSVDRSSYNEQFFGPGTRLTVL.

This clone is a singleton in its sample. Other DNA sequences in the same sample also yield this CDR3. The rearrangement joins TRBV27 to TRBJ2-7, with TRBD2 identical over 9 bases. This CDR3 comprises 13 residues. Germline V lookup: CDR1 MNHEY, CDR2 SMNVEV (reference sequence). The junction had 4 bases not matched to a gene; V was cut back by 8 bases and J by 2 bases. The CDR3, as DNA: TGTGCCAGCTCGCTAGCGGGAACCTACGAGCAGTACTTC. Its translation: CASSLAGTYEQYF.

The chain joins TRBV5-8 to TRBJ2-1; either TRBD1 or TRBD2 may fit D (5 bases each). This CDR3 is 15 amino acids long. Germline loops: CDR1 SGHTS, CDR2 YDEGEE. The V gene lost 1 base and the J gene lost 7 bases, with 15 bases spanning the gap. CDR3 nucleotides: TGTGCCAGCAGCTTGACAGGCTCTGAGGGAAATGAGCAGTTCTTC. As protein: CASSLTGSEGNEQFF.

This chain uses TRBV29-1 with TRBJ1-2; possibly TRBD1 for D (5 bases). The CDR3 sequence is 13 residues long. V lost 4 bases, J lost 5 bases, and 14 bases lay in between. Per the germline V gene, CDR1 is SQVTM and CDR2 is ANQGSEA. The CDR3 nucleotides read TGCAGCGTTGTGGTCGACAGCAAGTATGGCTACACCTTC. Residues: CSVVVDSKYGYTF.

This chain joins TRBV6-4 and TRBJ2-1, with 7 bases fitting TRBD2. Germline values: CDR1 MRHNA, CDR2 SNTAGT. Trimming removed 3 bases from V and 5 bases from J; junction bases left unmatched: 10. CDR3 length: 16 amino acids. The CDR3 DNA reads TGTGCCAGCAGTGATGTGGGGGGGAGTCTACACAATGAGCAGTTCTTC. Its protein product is CASSDVGGSLHNEQFF.

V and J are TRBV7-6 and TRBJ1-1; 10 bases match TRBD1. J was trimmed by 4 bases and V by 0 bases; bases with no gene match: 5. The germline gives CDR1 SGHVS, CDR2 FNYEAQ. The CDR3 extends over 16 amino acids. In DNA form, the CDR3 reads TGTGCCAGCAGCTTAGCCCCCGGGACAGGGGTCACTGAAGCTTTCTTT. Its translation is CASSLAPGTGVTEAFF.

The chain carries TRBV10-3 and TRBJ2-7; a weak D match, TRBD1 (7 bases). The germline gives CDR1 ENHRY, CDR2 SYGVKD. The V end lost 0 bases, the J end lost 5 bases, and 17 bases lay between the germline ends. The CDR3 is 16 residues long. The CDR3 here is CAISESMAGGFNEQYF. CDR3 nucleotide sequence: TGTGCCATCAGTGAGTCGATGGCAGGGGGGTTCAACGAGCAGTACTTC.

The CDR3 loop reads CASSSPRLVSAGELFF. DNA of the CDR3: TGTGCCAGCAGCTCCCCCAGACTAGTATCCGCCGGGGAGCTGTTTTTT. This chain uses TRBV7-2 with TRBJ2-2; weak D call: TRBD2 (6 bases). The CDR3 contains 16 residues. Germline assignment: CDR1 SGHTA and CDR2 FQGNSA. Trimming shortened V by 4 bases and J by 6 bases, and 18 bases separated the two germline ends.

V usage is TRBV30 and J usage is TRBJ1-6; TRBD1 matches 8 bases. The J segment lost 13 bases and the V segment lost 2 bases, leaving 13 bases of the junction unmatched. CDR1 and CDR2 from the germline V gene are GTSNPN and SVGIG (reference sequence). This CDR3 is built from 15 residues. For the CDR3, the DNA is TGTGCCTGGAGTTCCGGGACAGGCCTGGAGGGGCCCCTCCACTTT. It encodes CAWSSGTGLEGPLHF.

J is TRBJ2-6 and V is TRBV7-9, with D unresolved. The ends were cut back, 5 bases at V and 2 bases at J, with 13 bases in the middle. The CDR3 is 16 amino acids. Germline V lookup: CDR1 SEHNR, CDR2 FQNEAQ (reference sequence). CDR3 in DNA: TGTGCCAGCAGCCTAGAACCGGCCGCTGGGGCCAACGTCCTGACTTTC. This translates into CASSLEPAAGANVLTF.

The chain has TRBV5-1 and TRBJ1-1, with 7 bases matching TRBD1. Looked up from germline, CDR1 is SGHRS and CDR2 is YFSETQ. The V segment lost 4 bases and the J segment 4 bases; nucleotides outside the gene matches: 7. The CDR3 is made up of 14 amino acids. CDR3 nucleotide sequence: TGCGCCAGCAGCGAAGCCAACAGGGGCACTGAAGCTTTCTTT. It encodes CASSEANRGTEAFF.

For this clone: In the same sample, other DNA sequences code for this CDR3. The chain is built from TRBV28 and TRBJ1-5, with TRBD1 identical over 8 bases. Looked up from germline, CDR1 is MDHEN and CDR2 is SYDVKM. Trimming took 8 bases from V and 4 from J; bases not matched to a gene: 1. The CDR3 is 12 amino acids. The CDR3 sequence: CASRTGNQPQHF. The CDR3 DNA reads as TGTGCCAGCCGGACAGGGAATCAGCCCCAGCATTTT.

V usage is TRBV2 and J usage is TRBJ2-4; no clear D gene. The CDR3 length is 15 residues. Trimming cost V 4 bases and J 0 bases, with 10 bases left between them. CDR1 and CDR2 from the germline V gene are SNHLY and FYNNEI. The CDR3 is CASSGKAQAKNIQYF. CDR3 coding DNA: TGTGCCAGCAGTGGGAAAGCCCAAGCCAAAAACATTCAGTACTTC.

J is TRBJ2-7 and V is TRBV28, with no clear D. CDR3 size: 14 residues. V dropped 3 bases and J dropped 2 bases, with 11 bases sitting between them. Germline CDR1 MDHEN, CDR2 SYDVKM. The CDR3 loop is CASSFLTRAYEQYF. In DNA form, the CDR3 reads TGTGCCAGCAGTTTTTTGACCCGGGCCTACGAGCAGTACTTC.

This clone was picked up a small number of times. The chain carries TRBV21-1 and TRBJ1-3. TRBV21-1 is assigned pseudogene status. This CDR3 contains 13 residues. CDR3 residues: CASSPDPYSTIYF. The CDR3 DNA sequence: TGTGCCAGCAGCCCGGACCCCTACAGCACCATATATTTT.

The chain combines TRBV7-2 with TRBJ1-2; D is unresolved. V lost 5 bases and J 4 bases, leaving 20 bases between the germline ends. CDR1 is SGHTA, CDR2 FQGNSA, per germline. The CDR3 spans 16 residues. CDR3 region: CASSPWREMKVYGYTF. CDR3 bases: TGTGCCAGCAGCCCATGGCGGGAGATGAAGGTCTATGGCTACACCTTC.

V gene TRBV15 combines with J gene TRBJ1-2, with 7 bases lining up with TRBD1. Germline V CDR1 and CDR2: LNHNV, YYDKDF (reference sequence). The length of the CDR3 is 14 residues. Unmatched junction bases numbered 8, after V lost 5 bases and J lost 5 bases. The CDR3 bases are TGTGCCACCAGCCCGGAGGGGGCACCTTATGGCTACACCTTC. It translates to CATSPEGAPYGYTF.

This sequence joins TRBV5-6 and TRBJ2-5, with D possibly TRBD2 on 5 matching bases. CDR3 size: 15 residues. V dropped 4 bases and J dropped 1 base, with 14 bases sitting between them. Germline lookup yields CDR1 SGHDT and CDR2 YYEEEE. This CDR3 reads CASSRWRAPQETQYF. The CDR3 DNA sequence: TGTGCCAGCAGCCGTTGGCGGGCTCCCCAAGAGACCCAGTACTTC. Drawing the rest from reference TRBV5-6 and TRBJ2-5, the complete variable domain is DAGVTQSPTHLIKTRGQQVTLRCSPKSGHDTVSWYQQALGQGPQFIFQYYEEEERQRGNFPDRFSGHQFPNYSSELNVNALLLGDSALYLCASSRWRAPQETQYFGPGTRLLVL.

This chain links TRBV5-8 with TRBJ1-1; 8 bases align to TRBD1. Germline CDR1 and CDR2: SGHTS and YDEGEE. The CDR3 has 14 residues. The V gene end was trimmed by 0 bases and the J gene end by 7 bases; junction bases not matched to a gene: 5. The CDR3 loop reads CASSLDYRGYEAFF. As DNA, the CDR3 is TGTGCCAGCAGCTTGGATTACAGGGGGTATGAAGCTTTCTTT.